These T cell receptor beta chains were read from a single sample in a study of blood T cell repertoires in COVID-19. Produced via immunoSEQ multiplex PCR; TCRdb's table is partial and in-frame only. Among nearly 350,000 clones listed, 88% were seen once. Sequencing used peripheral blood. The source is a woman in her seventies with COVID-19, enrolled during active disease. Each CDR3 is given with its conserved first and last residue. Each record gives: J gene, clone size, D gene, V gene, CDR3 DNA, CDR3 protein. The D gene is left open where the match is weak. Rows give clone size only sometimes, using once, few, many, or a class for an expanded clone.

J gene: TRBJ2-7; clone size: NA; D gene: NA; V gene: TRBV19; CDR3 DNA: TGTGCCAGTAGTGATCTCTCTGGGGGCGACGAGCAGTACTTC; CDR3 protein: CASSDLSGGDEQYF
J gene: TRBJ1-2; clone size: NA; D gene: NA; V gene: TRBV6-2/TRBV6-3; CDR3 DNA: TGTGCCAGCAGTTACTATCCAGGGGAATTGGATGGCTACACCTTC; CDR3 protein: CASSYYPGELDGYTF
J gene: TRBJ2-7; clone size: NA; D gene: NA; V gene: TRBV29-1; CDR3 DNA: TGCAGCGTTGTAGGGCAGGGGCCCTACGAGCAGTACTTC; CDR3 protein: CSVVGQGPYEQYF
J gene: TRBJ2-2; clone size: NA; D gene: NA; V gene: TRBV2; CDR3 DNA: TGTGCCAGCAGGGGCAGTCCCTCAGGGGAGCTGTTTTTT; CDR3 protein: CASRGSPSGELFF
J gene: TRBJ2-5; clone size: few; D gene: TRBD1; V gene: TRBV7-6; CDR3 DNA: TGTGCCAGTACGACCGGGACAGGATGGGAGACCCAGTACTTC; CDR3 protein: CASTTGTGWETQYF
J gene: TRBJ1-6; clone size: NA; D gene: NA; V gene: TRBV24-1; CDR3 DNA: TGTGCCACCAGTGATTTCCTAACAGGCAGCTCCTATAATTCACCCCTCCACTTT; CDR3 protein: CATSDFLTGSSYNSPLHF
J gene: TRBJ2-3; clone size: NA; D gene: TRBD1; V gene: TRBV7-6; CDR3 DNA: TGTGCCAGCAGCCCCGCCTGGACAGGTAGCACAGATACGCAGTATTTT; CDR3 protein: CASSPAWTGSTDTQYF
J gene: TRBJ2-6; clone size: NA; D gene: NA; V gene: TRBV18; CDR3 DNA: TGTGCCAGCTCAGACGGGAGACTGTCCCTAAACTCTGGGGCCAACGTCCTGACTTTC; CDR3 protein: CASSDGRLSLNSGANVLTF
J gene: TRBJ1-5; clone size: once; D gene: TRBD1; V gene: TRBV10-1; CDR3 DNA: TGCGCCAGCAGTGAAGGAGGGGACAGACTAACGAGACAGCCCCAGCATTTT; CDR3 protein: CASSEGGDRLTRQPQHF
J gene: TRBJ1-5; clone size: NA; D gene: TRBD1; V gene: TRBV6-5; CDR3 DNA: TGTGCCAGCAGTTACTCTAGGACAGGGGAAGCCCAGCATTTT; CDR3 protein: CASSYSRTGEAQHF
J gene: TRBJ2-5; clone size: NA; D gene: TRBD2; V gene: TRBV5-8; CDR3 DNA: TGTGCCAGCAGCTTGAGCGGGGGGAGAGAAGAGACCCAGTACTTC; CDR3 protein: CASSLSGGREETQYF
J gene: TRBJ2-5; clone size: NA; D gene: NA; V gene: TRBV5-1; CDR3 DNA: TGCGCCAGCAGCTTGGGAACAGGGTCAATGGGGACCCAGTACTTC; CDR3 protein: CASSLGTGSMGTQYF
J gene: TRBJ2-7; clone size: NA; D gene: TRBD1; V gene: TRBV4-3; CDR3 DNA: TGCGCCAGCAGCCAAGGGGACAGTCAAACCTACGAGCAGTACTTC; CDR3 protein: CASSQGDSQTYEQYF
J gene: TRBJ2-7; clone size: NA; D gene: TRBD1; V gene: TRBV28; CDR3 DNA: TGTGCCAGCAGTTCCTCAGGGGGCCCTGTGAAAGAGCAGTACTTC; CDR3 protein: CASSSSGGPVKEQYF
J gene: TRBJ2-3; clone size: NA; D gene: NA; V gene: TRBV24-1; CDR3 DNA: TGTGCCTCTGAGGATTCCACAGATACGCAGTATTTT; CDR3 protein: CASEDSTDTQYF
J gene: TRBJ2-1; clone size: NA; D gene: TRBD1; V gene: TRBV30; CDR3 DNA: TGTGCCTGGTGGGCGGGACAGGGCTACAATGAGCAGTTCTTC; CDR3 protein: CAWWAGQGYNEQFF
J gene: TRBJ1-2; clone size: NA; D gene: NA; V gene: TRBV3-1/TRBV3-2; CDR3 DNA: TGTGCCAGCAGCCAAGATTCTTTGGAACGGAGAGGCTACACCTTC; CDR3 protein: CASSQDSLERRGYTF
J gene: TRBJ1-2; clone size: NA; D gene: NA; V gene: TRBV9; CDR3 DNA: TGTGCCAGCAGCGTAGACGGGAGCGCATATGGCTACACCTTC; CDR3 protein: CASSVDGSAYGYTF
J gene: TRBJ2-3; clone size: NA; D gene: NA; V gene: TRBV12-3/TRBV12-4; CDR3 DNA: TGTGCCAGCAGTCTCACAGATACGCAGTATTTT; CDR3 protein: CASSLTDTQYF
J gene: TRBJ1-2; clone size: NA; D gene: TRBD1; V gene: TRBV10-3; CDR3 DNA: TGTGCCATCAGTGAGTCAGGAAGGGACAGGGTAGGCCAAACTAACTATGGCTACACCTTC; CDR3 protein: CAISESGRDRVGQTNYGYTF
J gene: TRBJ2-2; clone size: NA; D gene: TRBD2; V gene: TRBV19; CDR3 DNA: TGTGCCAGTAGTAGGCTAGCGGGGGGGCTCGGGGAGCTGTTTTTT; CDR3 protein: CASSRLAGGLGELFF
J gene: TRBJ2-7; clone size: NA; D gene: TRBD2; V gene: TRBV5-1; CDR3 DNA: TGCGCCAGCAGCTTGGTGGATAGCGGGAGCTCCTACGAGCAGTACTTC; CDR3 protein: CASSLVDSGSSYEQYF
J gene: TRBJ2-1; clone size: NA; D gene: TRBD2; V gene: TRBV7-3; CDR3 DNA: TGTGCCAGCAGCCCGGGGGGGAGCTCCTACAATGAGCAGTTCTTC; CDR3 protein: CASSPGGSSYNEQFF
J gene: TRBJ2-7; clone size: NA; D gene: TRBD1; V gene: TRBV7-2; CDR3 DNA: TGTGCCAGCAGCTTCCAGGGGGATTCCACCTACGAGCAGTACTTC; CDR3 protein: CASSFQGDSTYEQYF
J gene: TRBJ2-2; clone size: NA; D gene: TRBD1; V gene: TRBV27; CDR3 DNA: TGTGCCAGCAGTTCGGGACAGGGGGACACCGGGGAGCTGTTTTTT; CDR3 protein: CASSSGQGDTGELFF
J gene: TRBJ2-7; clone size: NA; D gene: NA; V gene: TRBV19; CDR3 DNA: TGTGCCAGTAGTATATCGGGGTCCACCTACGAGCAGTACTTC; CDR3 protein: CASSISGSTYEQYF
J gene: TRBJ1-4; clone size: NA; D gene: TRBD1; V gene: TRBV5-6; CDR3 DNA: TGTGCCAGCAGCCGGGGACAGCTTAATGAAAAACTGTTTTTT; CDR3 protein: CASSRGQLNEKLFF
J gene: TRBJ2-3; clone size: NA; D gene: TRBD1; V gene: TRBV5-1; CDR3 DNA: TGCGCCAGCAGCTTAGGGACAGGGACAGATACGCAGTATTTT; CDR3 protein: CASSLGTGTDTQYF
J gene: TRBJ2-2; clone size: NA; D gene: NA; V gene: TRBV3-1/TRBV3-2; CDR3 DNA: TGTGCCAGCAGCCAAGAGAGTTCCTGGAACACCGGGGAGCTGTTTTTT; CDR3 protein: CASSQESSWNTGELFF
J gene: TRBJ2-1; clone size: NA; D gene: NA; V gene: TRBV9; CDR3 DNA: TGTGCCAGCAGCCCCCGGTCGACAGGCCAAGGGGAGCAGTTCTTC; CDR3 protein: CASSPRSTGQGEQFF
J gene: TRBJ2-1; clone size: once; D gene: TRBD1; V gene: TRBV4-3; CDR3 DNA: TGCGCCAGCAGCCAAGATAGAGGGGGCGCCTACAATGAGCAGTTCTTC; CDR3 protein: CASSQDRGGAYNEQFF
J gene: TRBJ1-1; clone size: NA; D gene: NA; V gene: TRBV2; CDR3 DNA: TGTGCCAGCAGTGCCCAGGGCCCTGAAGCTTTCTTT; CDR3 protein: CASSAQGPEAFF
J gene: TRBJ2-1; clone size: NA; D gene: TRBD2; V gene: TRBV11-2; CDR3 DNA: TGTGCCAGCAGCTTTACTAGCGGGGGGGCACTCAATGAGCAGTTCTTC; CDR3 protein: CASSFTSGGALNEQFF
J gene: TRBJ1-3; clone size: NA; D gene: TRBD1; V gene: TRBV7-3; CDR3 DNA: TGTGCCAGCAGCTTAACGACAGGGGGAAGAAACACCATATATTTT; CDR3 protein: CASSLTTGGRNTIYF
J gene: TRBJ2-1; clone size: NA; D gene: TRBD1; V gene: TRBV24-1; CDR3 DNA: TGTGCCACCAGTGCCCCCGGGACAGGGAGGGGCAATGAGCAGTTCTTC; CDR3 protein: CATSAPGTGRGNEQFF
J gene: TRBJ1-1; clone size: once; D gene: NA; V gene: TRBV4-1; CDR3 DNA: TGCGCCAGCAGCCAACAGGGAAGGGGGACTGAAGCTTTCTTT; CDR3 protein: CASSQQGRGTEAFF
J gene: TRBJ1-4; clone size: NA; D gene: NA; V gene: TRBV18; CDR3 DNA: TGTGCCAGCTCACCGACAGGAAACTATAATGAAAAACTGTTTTTT; CDR3 protein: CASSPTGNYNEKLFF
J gene: TRBJ2-7; clone size: NA; D gene: NA; V gene: TRBV2; CDR3 DNA: TGTGCCAGCAGTGACCCCTTCTCCTACGAGCAGTACTTC; CDR3 protein: CASSDPFSYEQYF
J gene: TRBJ1-5; clone size: NA; D gene: NA; V gene: TRBV3-1/TRBV3-2; CDR3 DNA: TGTGCCAGCAGCCAAGATATCGGGGGGATGGGGCAGCCCCAGCATTTT; CDR3 protein: CASSQDIGGMGQPQHF
J gene: TRBJ1-1; clone size: NA; D gene: TRBD1; V gene: TRBV10-2; CDR3 DNA: TGCGCCAGCAGTGCTAGTAACAGGGGGTCAACTGAAGCTTTCTTT; CDR3 protein: CASSASNRGSTEAFF
J gene: TRBJ1-2; clone size: once; D gene: NA; V gene: TRBV4-2; CDR3 DNA: TGTGCCAGCAGCCAAGAGATGAGCCAAGCTAACTATGGCTACACCTTC; CDR3 protein: CASSQEMSQANYGYTF
J gene: TRBJ1-5; clone size: NA; D gene: NA; V gene: TRBV5-1; CDR3 DNA: TGCGCCAGCAGCTACGAACCCTACAGGGCGGGTGTGCCCCAGCATTTT; CDR3 protein: CASSYEPYRAGVPQHF